This T cell receptor (beta chain) originates from a study of T cells after yellow fever vaccination. The study's findings and limits: Abundant clonotypes from the bulk population could contaminate FACS-sorted repertoires.

Germline trimming cut 6 bases from V and 7 bases from J; bases unmatched to any gene: 10. Germline-derived CDR1 and CDR2 are MNHEY and SVGEGT. This CDR3 has 15 amino acids. TCRdb re-derived calls from the 5' RACE reads in MiXCR, one entry per CDR3 protein. The sample has about 240,000 distinct CDR3 sequences; 6.5% to 8.5% are singletons. As for this clonotype: Its antigen is as yet unknown.

The gene calls are TRBV6-2 or TRBV6-3 and TRBJ1-5; TRBD1 agrees at 9 bases. Sequenced here: CD4+ T cells sorted from PBMCs, sampled 15 days after the yellow fever booster vaccination. This TCR was recovered from a man under 40 who received the YFV17D yellow fever vaccine. CDR3 bases: TGTGCCAGCAGCAGGACAGGGGCGATGAGGCAGCCCCAGCATTTT. Encoded protein: CASSRTGAMRQPQHF.